This T cell receptor beta chain was identified in a study of blood T cells in healthy people across ages. This CDR3 is built from 13 residues. Trimming removed 6 bases from V and 3 bases from J; junction bases left unmatched: 7. Germline V gene lookup returns CDR1 DFQATT and CDR2 SNEGSKA (reference sequence). Primed by a sample-barcoded 5' primer and a J-beta primer mix, a second PCR proceeded for 7 to 11 cycles. A template-switch adaptor with 12 random nucleotides tagged each cDNA molecule. A minimum of 2.5 million CDR3-containing paired-end reads was obtained for each sample. TCRdb processed the 5' RACE reads anew with MiXCR; each CDR3 protein has one entry. The table records over 950,000 distinct CDR3 sequences, around two fifths of them present only once. Every donor gave 8.5 to 10 milliliters of peripheral blood. Every sample yielded at least 6 million isolated PBMCs. This clonotype was counted between two and nine times.

The V and J genes are TRBV20-1 and TRBJ1-1, with 7 bases lining up with TRBD1. The specimen was blood. The receptor's source is a man between 18 and 29 years old in good health. Here the CDR3 reads CSAQRQGDTEAFF. In DNA form, the CDR3 reads TGCAGTGCCCAAAGACAGGGTGACACTGAAGCTTTCTTT.